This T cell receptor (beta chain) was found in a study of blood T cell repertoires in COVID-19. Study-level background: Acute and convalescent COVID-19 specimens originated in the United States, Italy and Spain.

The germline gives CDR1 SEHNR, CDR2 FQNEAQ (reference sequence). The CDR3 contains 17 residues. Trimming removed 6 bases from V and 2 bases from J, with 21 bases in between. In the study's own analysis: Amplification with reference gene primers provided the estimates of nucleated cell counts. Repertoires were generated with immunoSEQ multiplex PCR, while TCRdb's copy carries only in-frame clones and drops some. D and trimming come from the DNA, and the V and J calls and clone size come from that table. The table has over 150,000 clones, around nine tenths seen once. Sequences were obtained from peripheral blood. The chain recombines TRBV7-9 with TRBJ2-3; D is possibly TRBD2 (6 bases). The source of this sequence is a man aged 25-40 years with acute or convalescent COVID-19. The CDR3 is CASRAKNFSGFTDTQYF. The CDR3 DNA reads TGTGCCAGCAGAGCAAAGAATTTTAGCGGATTCACAGATACGCAGTATTTT.